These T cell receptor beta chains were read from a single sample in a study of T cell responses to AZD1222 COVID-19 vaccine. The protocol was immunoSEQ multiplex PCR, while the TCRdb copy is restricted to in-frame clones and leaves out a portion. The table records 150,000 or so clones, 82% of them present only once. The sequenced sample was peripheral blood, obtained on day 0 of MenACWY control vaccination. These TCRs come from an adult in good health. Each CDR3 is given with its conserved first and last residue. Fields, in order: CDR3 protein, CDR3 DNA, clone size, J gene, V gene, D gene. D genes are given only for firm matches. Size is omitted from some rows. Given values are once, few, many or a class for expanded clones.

CDR3: CASSSTSGNTGELFF
DNA: TGTGCCAGCAGTTCTACTAGCGGGAACACCGGGGAGCTGTTTTTT
size: -
J: TRBJ2-2
V: TRBV3-1/TRBV3-2
D: TRBD2

CDR3: CASSTPRVRTDTQYF
DNA: TGTGCCAGCAGTACCCCCAGGGTCCGCACAGATACGCAGTATTTT
size: few
J: TRBJ2-3
V: TRBV6-7
D: -

CDR3: CASSLGTSGYTDTQYF
DNA: TGTGCCAGCAGCTTGGGGACTAGCGGGTACACAGATACGCAGTATTTT
size: -
J: TRBJ2-3
V: TRBV7-3
D: TRBD2

CDR3: CASSLDRKNSPLHF
DNA: TGTGCCAGCTCACTCGACAGGAAGAATTCACCCCTCCACTTT
size: -
J: TRBJ1-6
V: TRBV18
D: -

CDR3: CASSTGAGREKLFF
DNA: TGTGCCAGCAGTACAGGGGCGGGGAGGGAAAAACTGTTTTTT
size: -
J: TRBJ1-4
V: TRBV25-1
D: TRBD1

CDR3: CASSTVAGSVGQPQHF
DNA: TGTGCCAGTAGTACGGTGGCAGGGAGTGTGGGTCAGCCCCAGCATTTT
size: -
J: TRBJ1-5
V: TRBV19
D: -

CDR3: CAWSDRFLPLGGELFF
DNA: TGTGCCTGGAGTGACAGGTTCCTTCCTCTCGGCGGGGAGCTGTTTTTT
size: -
J: TRBJ2-2
V: TRBV30
D: -

CDR3: CASSERIDTQYF
DNA: TGCGCCAGCAGCGAAAGAATAGATACGCAGTATTTT
size: -
J: TRBJ2-3
V: TRBV5-1
D: -

CDR3: CASSHDREGDTEAFF
DNA: TGTGCCAGCAGCCACGATCGGGAGGGGGACACTGAAGCTTTCTTT
size: -
J: TRBJ1-1
V: TRBV4-2
D: -

CDR3: CASSPPGEVISFF
DNA: TGTGCCAGCAGCCCCCCCGGGGAGGTAATATCCTTCTTC
size: once
J: TRBJ2-1
V: TRBV7-8
D: -

CDR3: CASSATGNQPQHF
DNA: TGTGCCAGCAGCGCCACAGGGAATCAGCCCCAGCATTTT
size: -
J: TRBJ1-5
V: TRBV5-6
D: -

CDR3: CASSPTGYGYTF
DNA: TGTGCCAGCAGTCCTACGGGCTATGGCTACACCTTC
size: -
J: TRBJ1-2
V: TRBV28
D: -

CDR3: CSVGGGAREKLFF
DNA: TGCAGCGTTGGCGGGGGGGCGAGAGAAAAACTGTTTTTT
size: -
J: TRBJ1-4
V: TRBV29-1
D: -

CDR3: CASSQVGREQSLFF
DNA: TGCGCCAGCAGCCAAGTCGGACGGGAGCAGAGTCTGTTTTTT
size: -
J: TRBJ2-2
V: TRBV4-1
D: -

CDR3: CASSPTGQVVSGNTIYF
DNA: TGTGCCAGCAGCCCAACCGGACAGGTGGTTTCTGGAAACACCATATATTTT
size: -
J: TRBJ1-3
V: TRBV11-2
D: TRBD1

CDR3: CASSLVGTGNFSPLHF
DNA: TGTGCCAGCAGCTTAGTCGGGACAGGGAATTTTTCACCCCTCCACTTT
size: -
J: TRBJ1-6
V: TRBV7-8
D: TRBD1

CDR3: CASSARLADTQYF
DNA: TGTGCCAGCAGCGCTCGGCTCGCAGATACGCAGTATTTT
size: once
J: TRBJ2-3
V: TRBV9
D: -

CDR3: CASSRTGQGYNTIYF
DNA: TGTGCCAGCAGCAGAACGGGACAGGGGTATAACACCATATATTTT
size: -
J: TRBJ1-3
V: TRBV27
D: TRBD1

CDR3: CASSPWTGINSPLHF
DNA: TGTGCCAGCAGTCCTTGGACAGGTATAAATTCACCCCTCCACTTT
size: -
J: TRBJ1-6
V: TRBV3-1/TRBV3-2
D: TRBD1

CDR3: CASSQSRTSGGAKIQETQYF
DNA: TGTGCCAGCAGCCAATCCCGGACTAGCGGGGGGGCCAAGATCCAAGAGACCCAGTACTTC
size: -
J: TRBJ2-5
V: TRBV3-1/TRBV3-2
D: TRBD2

CDR3: CASSPHRRGRNQPQHF
DNA: TGTGCCAGCAGTCCCCATCGAAGAGGGCGGAATCAGCCCCAGCATTTT
size: few
J: TRBJ1-5
V: TRBV28
D: -

CDR3: CASRAGTGGNPPQHF
DNA: TGTGCCAGCAGAGCCGGGACAGGGGGGAATCCGCCCCAGCATTTT
size: -
J: TRBJ1-5
V: TRBV2
D: TRBD1

CDR3: CASSLAGRTTGSQYF
DNA: TGCGCCAGCAGCTTGGCCGGGAGGACCACAGGATCGCAGTATTTT
size: -
J: TRBJ2-3
V: TRBV5-1
D: TRBD2

CDR3: CASSLSSAGELFF
DNA: TGTGCCAGCAGCTTATCTTCCGCCGGGGAGCTGTTTTTT
size: -
J: TRBJ2-2
V: TRBV7-3
D: -

CDR3: CASQVTAVLTEAFF
DNA: TGTGCCAGCCAAGTGACAGCGGTCCTCACTGAAGCTTTCTTT
size: few
J: TRBJ1-1
V: TRBV2
D: -

CDR3: CASSSYMADNEQFF
DNA: TGTGCCAGCAGTTCCTACATGGCGGACAATGAGCAGTTCTTC
size: -
J: TRBJ2-1
V: TRBV6-2/TRBV6-3
D: -

CDR3: CASSLPHGANVLTF
DNA: TGTGCCAGCAGCTTGCCCCACGGGGCCAACGTCCTGACTTTC
size: -
J: TRBJ2-6
V: TRBV5-4
D: -

CDR3: CASSQGTVLYGYTF
DNA: TGTGCCAGCAGCCAAGGGACAGTCCTCTATGGCTACACCTTC
size: -
J: TRBJ1-2
V: TRBV3-1/TRBV3-2
D: -

CDR3: CASSSLGTGDTGELFF
DNA: TGTGCCAGCAGTTCCCTCGGGACAGGGGACACCGGGGAGCTGTTTTTT
size: -
J: TRBJ2-2
V: TRBV27
D: TRBD1

CDR3: CASSYSWTRRLDGYTF
DNA: TGTGCCAGCAGTTACTCCTGGACTAGACGTTTGGATGGCTACACCTTC
size: -
J: TRBJ1-2
V: TRBV6-2/TRBV6-3
D: -

CDR3: CASIGTGKGYTF
DNA: TGTGCCAGCATAGGGACAGGGAAAGGCTACACCTTC
size: -
J: TRBJ1-2
V: TRBV28
D: TRBD1

CDR3: CASSDPRASGHTDTQYF
DNA: TGTGCCAGCAGTGACCCTCGGGCTAGCGGGCACACAGATACGCAGTATTTT
size: -
J: TRBJ2-3
V: TRBV25-1
D: TRBD2

CDR3: CASSSGARGNQETQYF
DNA: TGCGCCAGCAGCTCAGGGGCGCGGGGGAACCAAGAGACCCAGTACTTC
size: -
J: TRBJ2-5
V: TRBV5-1
D: -

CDR3: CASPRATYNEQFF
DNA: TGTGCCAGCCCCCGGGCCACCTACAATGAGCAGTTCTTC
size: -
J: TRBJ2-1
V: TRBV11-1
D: -

CDR3: CASSLAGGLNTEAFF
DNA: TGTGCCAGCAGCTTGGCGGGGGGCCTGAACACTGAAGCTTTCTTT
size: -
J: TRBJ1-1
V: TRBV5-5
D: -

CDR3: CASREGVWNTGELFF
DNA: TGTGCCAGCCGGGAGGGGGTATGGAACACCGGGGAGCTGTTTTTT
size: few
J: TRBJ2-2
V: TRBV27
D: TRBD2

CDR3: CASSLQGSYEQYF
DNA: TGTGCCAGTAGTCTTCAGGGGTCCTACGAGCAGTACTTC
size: -
J: TRBJ2-7
V: TRBV19
D: -

CDR3: CASSKGHSKADTQYF
DNA: TGTGCCAGCAGTAAGGGACATAGTAAGGCGGATACGCAGTATTTT
size: few
J: TRBJ2-3
V: TRBV28
D: -

CDR3: CASSLGWQAMNTGELFF
DNA: TGCGCCAGCAGCTTAGGTTGGCAGGCGATGAACACCGGGGAGCTGTTTTTT
size: few
J: TRBJ2-2
V: TRBV5-1
D: -

CDR3: CASFHRGDNSPLHF
DNA: TGTGCCTCCTTTCACCGAGGGGATAATTCACCCCTCCACTTT
size: once
J: TRBJ1-6
V: TRBV19
D: -

CDR3: CASSYEATEAFF
DNA: TGTGCCAGCAGTTACGAGGCCACTGAAGCTTTCTTT
size: -
J: TRBJ1-1
V: TRBV6-6
D: -

CDR3: CASSSRRGSYEQYF
DNA: TGTGCCAGCAGTTCGCGGCGGGGCTCCTACGAGCAGTACTTC
size: -
J: TRBJ2-7
V: TRBV6-5
D: -

CDR3: CASSLGINSGIYNEQFF
DNA: TGCGCCAGCAGCTTGGGTATTAATAGCGGGATCTACAATGAGCAGTTCTTC
size: -
J: TRBJ2-1
V: TRBV5-1
D: TRBD2

CDR3: CASSPRGYGYTF
DNA: TGTGCCAGCAGTCCCCGGGGGTATGGCTACACCTTC
size: -
J: TRBJ1-2
V: TRBV6-5
D: -

CDR3: CASSLLLGRGAYEQYF
DNA: TGTGCCAGCAGTCTCCTCCTCGGGCGGGGGGCCTACGAGCAGTACTTC
size: -
J: TRBJ2-7
V: TRBV28
D: TRBD2

CDR3: CASSGGTAVEKAFF
DNA: TGCGCCAGCAGCGGCGGGACAGCGGTAGAGAAAGCTTTCTTT
size: -
J: TRBJ1-1
V: TRBV5-1
D: TRBD1

CDR3: CASSLGQVNQPQHF
DNA: TGTGCCAGCAGCTTAGGACAGGTCAATCAGCCCCAGCATTTT
size: -
J: TRBJ1-5
V: TRBV7-9
D: -

CDR3: CASSSGTGAPYEQFF
DNA: TGTGCCAGCAGCTCCGGGACAGGAGCGCCTTATGAGCAGTTCTTC
size: -
J: TRBJ2-1
V: TRBV7-3
D: TRBD1

CDR3: CASSRDLSDTQYF
DNA: TGCGCCAGCAGCAGGGACCTATCAGATACGCAGTATTTT
size: -
J: TRBJ2-3
V: TRBV5-1
D: -

CDR3: CASIRDRVGDQPQHF
DNA: TGTGCCAGCATCAGGGACAGGGTAGGGGATCAGCCCCAGCATTTT
size: -
J: TRBJ1-5
V: TRBV2
D: TRBD1

CDR3: CASSVAGGPEETQYF
DNA: TGTGCCAGCAGCGTAGCGGGGGGGCCGGAAGAGACCCAGTACTTC
size: -
J: TRBJ2-5
V: TRBV9
D: TRBD2

CDR3: CASSGRTGPRSTDTQYF
DNA: TGTGCCAGCAGTGGGCGGACAGGGCCAAGGAGCACAGATACGCAGTATTTT
size: -
J: TRBJ2-3
V: TRBV6-1
D: TRBD1

CDR3: CASSPSSKGLVQDTQYF
DNA: TGTGCCAGCAGCCCAAGTTCCAAGGGGCTCGTACAAGATACGCAGTATTTT
size: -
J: TRBJ2-3
V: TRBV7-9
D: -

CDR3: CASSESGRTHEQFF
DNA: TGTGCCAGCAGTGAATCGGGCCGGACCCATGAGCAGTTCTTC
size: -
J: TRBJ2-1
V: TRBV25-1
D: -

CDR3: CASSLATGITGELFF
DNA: TGTGCCAGCAGCCTAGCGACAGGGATTACCGGGGAGCTGTTTTTT
size: -
J: TRBJ2-2
V: TRBV3-1/TRBV3-2
D: TRBD1

CDR3: CASRVDRRNSPLHF
DNA: TGTGCCAGCAGGGTGGACAGGCGTAATTCACCCCTCCACTTT
size: -
J: TRBJ1-6
V: TRBV27
D: TRBD1